The T cell receptor beta chain under discussion was sequenced for a study of blood T cell repertoires in COVID-19. Overall study: Sample material is recorded as cDNA or gDNA derived from T cells, B-cell-depleted T cells, or PBMCs.

Original processing notes: Amplification from reference gene primers served as the basis for estimated nucleated cell counts. Data came from immunoSEQ multiplex PCR; TCRdb stores just in-frame clones and leaves some out. That table furnishes V, J and clone size, whereas the DNA furnished D and trimming. This sample has 250,000 to 300,000 clones; just under 90% occur once, and the top ten carry roughly 1.8%. Cohort placement rested on clinical history that participants reported themselves. Cohort 3 recovered donors had two negative PCRs, clearance, or symptom resolution. Germline V CDR1 and CDR2: SGHKS, YYEKEE (reference sequence). The V end was cut by 2 bases, the J end by 5 bases, with 9 bases between. This CDR3 contains 13 residues.

The clonotype comes from a woman aged 60 to 75 who had recovered from COVID-19. The chain joins TRBV5-5 to TRBJ2-3; TRBD2 might be the D (6 bases). What was sequenced was PBMCs or T cells enriched from blood (not recorded which). CDR3 coding DNA: TGTGCCAGCAGCTTAGGTAGCGGAGATACGCAGTATTTT. As protein: CASSLGSGDTQYF.